These 21 T cell receptor beta chains share one sample of origin, sequenced in a study of blood T cells in healthy people across ages. Primed by a sample-barcoded 5' primer and a J-beta primer mix, a second PCR proceeded for roughly 6 to 12 cycles. TCRdb recomputed calls from the 5' RACE reads with MiXCR, one row per CDR3 protein. The sample contains around 1.5 million distinct CDR3 sequences, 59% of which appear only once. The source material was blood. The receptors derive from a man aged 18 to 35 in good health.

This chain connects TRBV7-2 to TRBJ2-2; 9 bases line up with TRBD1. Germline CDR1 is SGHTA and CDR2 is FQGNSA. The length of the CDR3 is 17 residues. Unmatched junction bases numbered 7, after V lost 2 bases and J lost 3 bases. The CDR3 DNA reads as TGTGCCAGCAGCTTACGTATATGGACAGGGGACACCGGGGAGCTGTTTTTT. Encoded protein: CASSLRIWTGDTGELFF.

This rearrangement joins TRBV6-6 to TRBJ1-6; 7 bases map to TRBD1. The CDR3 has 15 amino acids. Germline trimming cut 3 bases from V and 5 bases from J; bases unmatched to any gene: 4. The V gene's germline CDR1 is MNHNY and CDR2 SVGAGI (reference sequence). Here the CDR3 reads CASSYSGTDNSPLHF. In DNA form, the CDR3 reads TGTGCCAGCAGTTATAGTGGGACAGATAATTCACCCCTCCACTTT.

The chain employs TRBV5-1 and TRBJ2-1, with D perhaps matching TRBD1 (5 bases). This CDR3 contains 16 residues. From germline, CDR1 is SGHRS and CDR2 YFSETQ. V lost 0 bases and J lost 0, with 10 bases in between. CDR3: CASSLVAGNSYNEQFF. DNA of the CDR3: TGCGCCAGCAGCTTGGTTGCAGGGAACTCCTACAATGAGCAGTTCTTC.

The chain carries TRBV14 and TRBJ2-1; a possible D gene is TRBD1 (6 bases). Germline CDR1 is SGHDN and CDR2 is FVKESK. The CDR3 is made up of 14 amino acids. Trimming removed 3 bases at V and 4 bases at J, with 10 bases between. CDR3 in amino acids: CASSQGTWYNEQFF. CDR3 coding DNA: TGTGCCAGCAGCCAGGGGACATGGTACAATGAGCAGTTCTTC.

The gene calls are TRBV12-3 or TRBV12-4 and TRBJ2-5; unclear D gene. With 0 bases removed from V and 8 bases from J, the gap between germline ends came to 7 bases. This CDR3 region has 12 residues. CDR3 coding DNA: TGTGCCAGCAGTTTAGCGTCCCCAACCCAGTACTTC. This translates into CASSLASPTQYF.

The V and J genes are TRBV29-1 and TRBJ1-1; D is perhaps TRBD1 (5 bases). Germline assignment: CDR1 SQVTM and CDR2 ANQGSEA. The CDR3 totals 13 residues. V gave up 4 bases and J gave up 5 bases, with 14 bases separating them. This chain's CDR3 is CSVGGGTGTEAFF. Here the CDR3 DNA reads TGCAGCGTTGGGGGTGGGACGGGGACTGAAGCTTTCTTT.

The rearrangement joins TRBV4-1 to TRBJ2-5; 13 bases align to TRBD2. CDR3 length equals 16 residues. The V segment lost 5 bases and the J segment 3 bases; nucleotides outside the gene matches: 6. CDR1 MGHRA and CDR2 YSYEKL come from the germline V gene. CDR3 protein: CASSRLAGGPEETQYF. CDR3 DNA: TGCGCCAGCAGCAGACTAGCGGGGGGACCTGAAGAGACCCAGTACTTC.

This clonotype has only a few counts. V usage is TRBV29-1 and J usage is TRBJ1-1; 7 nucleotides agree with TRBD1. CDR1 and CDR2 (germline): SQVTM, ANQGSEA. The trim removed 3 bases at V and 1 base at J, leaving 2 bases unmatched. The CDR3 contains 13 residues. The DNA of the CDR3 is TGCAGCGTTGATTCAGGGGGGAACACTGAAGCTTTCTTT. As protein: CSVDSGGNTEAFF.

The V gene is TRBV10-3, the J gene TRBJ2-5; perhaps D is TRBD1 or TRBD2 (6 bases each). V lost 6 bases, J lost 5 bases, and 16 bases lay in between. The germline V gene encodes CDR1 ENHRY and CDR2 SYGVKD. The CDR3 is 14 residues long. The CDR3 spells CAIRQQTGGETQYF. DNA of the CDR3: TGTGCCATCAGGCAACAGACAGGAGGGGAGACCCAGTACTTC.

This chain connects TRBV20-1 to TRBJ1-5; 8 bases line up with TRBD1. Germline V gene sequence: CDR1 DFQATT, CDR2 SNEGSKA (reference sequence). With 2 bases clipped from V and 7 bases from J, the junction kept 10 bases outside the gene matches. The CDR3 extends over 15 amino acids. The CDR3 DNA sequence: TGCAGTGCTAGAATCTTGACAGGGGCAAGGCAGCCCCAGCATTTT. Residues: CSARILTGARQPQHF.

This sequence joins TRBV4-1 and TRBJ2-1; tentatively, D is TRBD1 or TRBD2 (5 bases each). The V end lost 5 bases, the J end lost 5 bases, and 10 bases lay between the germline ends. This CDR3 region has 13 residues. Germline CDR1 reads MGHRA; CDR2 reads YSYEKL. CDR3 bases: TGCGCCAGCAGCGGGGACGGGCACAATGAGCAGTTCTTC. Translation: CASSGDGHNEQFF.

In its sample, this clonotype was seen a few times. The rearrangement joins TRBV7-9 to TRBJ2-1; D remains unclear. Germline values: CDR1 SEHNR, CDR2 FQNEAQ (reference sequence). This CDR3 is 13 amino acids long. V gave up 5 bases and J gave up 3 bases, with 8 bases separating them. CDR3 protein: CASSPKGYNEQFF. For the CDR3, the DNA is TGTGCCAGCAGCCCAAAGGGCTACAATGAGCAGTTCTTC.

The chain uses TRBV7-2 and TRBJ2-1; the match to TRBD1 covers 10 bases. Germline loops: CDR1 SGHTA, CDR2 FQGNSA. V lost 3 bases and J lost 8; bases outside the gene matches: 10. The CDR3 is 16 amino acids. In nucleotides, the CDR3 is TGTGCCAGCAGCTTCCAAACCGGGACAGGGGCTCATGAGCAGTTCTTC. Translation: CASSFQTGTGAHEQFF.

The chain couples TRBV7-7 to TRBJ2-2, with D unclear. Deletions cut 5 bases from V and 1 base from J, with 8 bases between. CDR3 length equals 14 residues. Per the germline V gene, CDR1 is SSHAT and CDR2 is FNYEAQ (reference sequence). This chain's CDR3 is CASSVRLNTGELFF. DNA for the CDR3: TGTGCCAGCAGCGTACGGTTGAACACCGGGGAGCTGTTTTTT.

This chain joins TRBV29-1 and TRBJ2-2; 11 bases map to TRBD2. This CDR3 region has 16 residues. V was pared by 5 bases and J by 3 bases, with 8 bases of the junction left unmatched. Germline assignment: CDR1 SQVTM and CDR2 ANQGSEA. The CDR3 is CSVLFSGRGDTGELFF. Written as DNA, the CDR3 is TGCAGCGTTCTCTTTAGCGGGAGGGGAGACACCGGGGAGCTGTTTTTT.

The chain links TRBV6-5 to TRBJ2-6; D gene uncertain. Trimming removed 2 bases at V and 0 bases at J, with 17 bases between. The CDR3 totals 19 residues. From germline, CDR1 is MNHEY and CDR2 SVGAGI. The CDR3 here is CASSYRVLSPISGANVLTF. The CDR3 nucleotides read TGTGCCAGCAGTTACAGAGTTTTGAGCCCGATCTCTGGGGCCAACGTCCTGACTTTC.

This clonotype has just a few counts. The chain couples TRBV12-3 or TRBV12-4 to TRBJ2-1; 9 bases fit TRBD2. The CDR3 has 15 residues. The ends lost 7 bases at V and 10 bases at J; junction bases unmatched: 14. The CDR3 sequence is CASTPRASGKDEQFF. The CDR3 DNA sequence: TGTGCCAGCACCCCTCGGGCTAGCGGGAAGGACGAGCAGTTCTTC.

The chain carries TRBV18 and TRBJ2-3; D might be TRBD1 (6 bases). Per germline, CDR1 KGHSH and CDR2 LQKENI. CDR3 length: 14 residues. The V and J ends lost 6 bases and 4 bases respectively, with 14 bases between them. The CDR3 DNA follows: TGTGCCAGCTCGCCGACAGGCCCCCCAGATACGCAGTATTTT. Encoded protein: CASSPTGPPDTQYF.

The count of this clonotype is one. This rearrangement joins TRBV2 to TRBJ2-4; 7 bases line up with TRBD1. TRBJ2-5 matches the DNA end more closely, so the J call is doubtful. The CDR3 length is 14 residues. CDR1 and CDR2 (germline): SNHLY, FYNNEI. CDR3 loop: CASLSTGPPETQYF. The CDR3 DNA sequence: TGTGCCAGCCTATCGACAGGGCCCCCAGAGACCCAGTACTTC.

This chain connects TRBV2 to TRBJ2-3; 9 bases match TRBD2. Germline V gives CDR1 SNHLY, CDR2 FYNNEI. This CDR3 is 17 amino acids long. The V segment lost 1 base and the J segment 5 bases; nucleotides outside the gene matches: 10. As DNA, the CDR3 is TGTGCCAGCAGTGAAGAGGTGGCGGGAGGGCCGATAGATACGCAGTATTTT. It encodes CASSEEVAGGPIDTQYF.

The chain links TRBV3-1 to TRBJ2-7; 12 bases fit TRBD2. The J call could be wrong; TRBJ2-5 is a better fit for the DNA end. CDR1 and CDR2 (germline): LGHDT, YNNKEL (reference sequence). The CDR3 spans 14 residues. CDR3 protein: CASSSGLAGSTQYF. The CDR3 DNA is TGTGCCAGCAGCTCAGGACTAGCGGGATCGACCCAGTACTTC.